These T cell receptor beta chains were read from a single sample in a study of blood T cell repertoires in COVID-19. TCRdb's table, derived via immunoSEQ multiplex PCR, lists solely in-frame clones and lacks some. Here the sample spans 300,000 to 350,000 clones, approximately 86% being singletons. Sequenced material: PBMCs or T cells enriched from blood (not recorded which). These receptors all come from a middle-aged woman with acute COVID-19. The CDR3 runs from the conserved cysteine through the conserved F or W. D genes are given only for firm matches. Clone size is stated in some rows and not others, as once, few, many or a class when expanded.

d_call: -
cdr3_length: 13
v_call: TRBV12-3/TRBV12-4
j_call: TRBJ1-2
clone_size: -
cdr3_nt: TGTGCCAGCAGTTTTAACAGAGCCTATGGCTACACCTTC
cdr3_aa: CASSFNRAYGYTF

d_call: -
cdr3_length: 13
v_call: TRBV12-3/TRBV12-4
j_call: TRBJ2-7
clone_size: -
cdr3_nt: TGTGCCAGCAGTTTCTCTGAGGCCGCTCGGCTTTACTTC
cdr3_aa: CASSFSEAARLYF

d_call: -
cdr3_length: 15
v_call: TRBV7-9
j_call: TRBJ1-2
clone_size: -
cdr3_nt: TGTGCCAGCAGCCGGTGGGGTTTAGAGGGTAGTGGCTACACCTTC
cdr3_aa: CASSRWGLEGSGYTF

d_call: -
cdr3_length: 11
v_call: TRBV20-1
j_call: TRBJ2-3
clone_size: once
cdr3_nt: TGCAGTGCTAGAGATCTAAATACGCAGTATTTT
cdr3_aa: CSARDLNTQYF

d_call: -
cdr3_length: 14
v_call: TRBV28
j_call: TRBJ1-5
clone_size: -
cdr3_nt: TGTGCCAGCAGCTCCAGGTTCTTCAATCAGCCCCAGCATTTT
cdr3_aa: CASSSRFFNQPQHF

d_call: -
cdr3_length: 13
v_call: TRBV3-1/TRBV3-2
j_call: TRBJ2-3
clone_size: -
cdr3_nt: TGTGCCAGCAGCCACGGGAGCACAGATACGCAGTATTTT
cdr3_aa: CASSHGSTDTQYF

d_call: TRBD1
cdr3_length: 14
v_call: TRBV19
j_call: TRBJ1-1
clone_size: -
cdr3_nt: TGTGCCAGCAAAGGGGGACAGTCGAACACTGAAGCTTTCTTT
cdr3_aa: CASKGGQSNTEAFF

d_call: -
cdr3_length: 13
v_call: TRBV7-2
j_call: TRBJ2-1
clone_size: -
cdr3_nt: TGTGCCAGCAGCTTAAACTTCCACGATGAGCAGTTCTTC
cdr3_aa: CASSLNFHDEQFF

d_call: -
cdr3_length: 17
v_call: TRBV18
j_call: TRBJ2-7
clone_size: -
cdr3_nt: TGTGCCAGCTCACTAACTACCGGGACAAGTAATATCTACGAGCAGTACTTC
cdr3_aa: CASSLTTGTSNIYEQYF

d_call: -
cdr3_length: 14
v_call: TRBV27
j_call: TRBJ1-6
clone_size: -
cdr3_nt: TGTGCCAGCAGTCCCCCCCTAGAGCGCTCACCCCTCCACTTT
cdr3_aa: CASSPPLERSPLHF

d_call: -
cdr3_length: 15
v_call: TRBV6-2/TRBV6-3
j_call: TRBJ2-1
clone_size: -
cdr3_nt: TGTGCCAGCAGTTACGGAGGGACAGCGAACAATGAGCAGTTCTTC
cdr3_aa: CASSYGGTANNEQFF

d_call: -
cdr3_length: 16
v_call: TRBV5-1
j_call: TRBJ2-7
clone_size: -
cdr3_nt: TGCGCCAGCAGCTTGGCCCTAACAGGTGGATCCTACGAGCAGTACTTC
cdr3_aa: CASSLALTGGSYEQYF

d_call: TRBD2
cdr3_length: 15
v_call: TRBV7-2
j_call: TRBJ2-5
clone_size: -
cdr3_nt: TGTGCCAGCAGCTTAGGGACTAGTTGGCAAGAGACCCAGTACTTC
cdr3_aa: CASSLGTSWQETQYF

d_call: -
cdr3_length: 14
v_call: TRBV12-5
j_call: TRBJ2-2
clone_size: once
cdr3_nt: TGTGCTAGTGGTGCCGGTTTGAACACCGGGGAGCTGTTTTTT
cdr3_aa: CASGAGLNTGELFF

d_call: -
cdr3_length: 14
v_call: TRBV7-9
j_call: TRBJ1-6
clone_size: -
cdr3_nt: TGTGCCAGCAACGAACAGGGTCGTGGTTCACCCCTCCACTTT
cdr3_aa: CASNEQGRGSPLHF

d_call: TRBD2
cdr3_length: 18
v_call: TRBV4-1
j_call: TRBJ2-2
clone_size: -
cdr3_nt: TGCGCCAGCACGGCCGGGATTAGCGGGGGGGCGGAAACCGGGGAGCTGTTTTTT
cdr3_aa: CASTAGISGGAETGELFF

d_call: -
cdr3_length: 13
v_call: TRBV7-3
j_call: TRBJ1-1
clone_size: once
cdr3_nt: TGTGCCAGCAGCTCCAGACAAGGCACTGAAGCTTTCTTT
cdr3_aa: CASSSRQGTEAFF

d_call: TRBD2
cdr3_length: 14
v_call: TRBV6-4
j_call: TRBJ2-1
clone_size: -
cdr3_nt: TGTGCCAGCAAGGCGGGAGGTACTGTTTCTGAGCAGTTCTTC
cdr3_aa: CASKAGGTVSEQFF

d_call: -
cdr3_length: 15
v_call: TRBV21-1
j_call: TRBJ1-1
clone_size: -
cdr3_nt: TGTGCCAGCAGCACCCGGGACAGCTTGAACACTGAAGCTTTCTTT
cdr3_aa: CASSTRDSLNTEAFF

d_call: TRBD1
cdr3_length: 11
v_call: TRBV28
j_call: TRBJ1-2
clone_size: -
cdr3_nt: TGTGCCAGTTGGACAGGGACGGGCTACACCTTC
cdr3_aa: CASWTGTGYTF

d_call: TRBD1
cdr3_length: 15
v_call: TRBV19
j_call: TRBJ1-1
clone_size: -
cdr3_nt: TGTGCCAGTGGGACAGGGAACCCCCTGAACACTGAAGCTTTCTTT
cdr3_aa: CASGTGNPLNTEAFF

d_call: -
cdr3_length: 13
v_call: TRBV2
j_call: TRBJ1-6
clone_size: -
cdr3_nt: TGTGCCAGCAGTGAGAGGTATAATTCACCCCTCCACTTT
cdr3_aa: CASSERYNSPLHF

d_call: -
cdr3_length: 14
v_call: TRBV18
j_call: TRBJ1-1
clone_size: few
cdr3_nt: TGTGCCAGCTCACCTCCACAGGTGAACACTGAAGCTTTCTTT
cdr3_aa: CASSPPQVNTEAFF

d_call: TRBD1
cdr3_length: 14
v_call: TRBV10-3
j_call: TRBJ2-3
clone_size: -
cdr3_nt: TGTGCCACACGGGACAGGGGGAGCACAGATACGCAGTATTTT
cdr3_aa: CATRDRGSTDTQYF

d_call: -
cdr3_length: 15
v_call: TRBV10-3
j_call: TRBJ1-2
clone_size: -
cdr3_nt: TGTGCCATCAGTGAGTCTCGGGCAGGGAATTCTGGCTACACCTTC
cdr3_aa: CAISESRAGNSGYTF

d_call: TRBD1
cdr3_length: 12
v_call: TRBV9
j_call: TRBJ1-2
clone_size: once
cdr3_nt: TGTGCCAGCAGCGTCCAGGGGGAAGGCTACACCTTC
cdr3_aa: CASSVQGEGYTF

d_call: TRBD2
cdr3_length: 17
v_call: TRBV10-3
j_call: TRBJ2-1
clone_size: -
cdr3_nt: TGTGCCATCAGTGGATCAAAGCCGGGACTAGTTAGGCATGAGCAGTTCTTC
cdr3_aa: CAISGSKPGLVRHEQFF

d_call: -
cdr3_length: 14
v_call: TRBV2
j_call: TRBJ2-2
clone_size: -
cdr3_nt: TGTGCCACACAGGGGAGGTCGAACACCGGGGAGCTGTTTTTT
cdr3_aa: CATQGRSNTGELFF

d_call: -
cdr3_length: 11
v_call: TRBV7-2
j_call: TRBJ2-5
clone_size: -
cdr3_nt: TGTGCCAGCAAGAACTTAGAGACCCAGTACTTC
cdr3_aa: CASKNLETQYF

d_call: TRBD1
cdr3_length: 17
v_call: TRBV24-1
j_call: TRBJ2-6
clone_size: -
cdr3_nt: TGTGCCACCATAAATCAGGGGGCTAAGTCTGGGGCCAACGTCCTGACTTTC
cdr3_aa: CATINQGAKSGANVLTF

d_call: -
cdr3_length: 18
v_call: TRBV1
j_call: TRBJ2-2
clone_size: -
cdr3_nt: TGCACCAGCAGCCCTGGGACTTCTAGAAACGCGAACACCGGGGAGCTGTTTTTT
cdr3_aa: CTSSPGTSRNANTGELFF

d_call: -
cdr3_length: 15
v_call: TRBV19
j_call: TRBJ2-4
clone_size: -
cdr3_nt: TGTGCCAGTCAAGGCCCCGACTTAGCCAAAAACATTCAGTACTTC
cdr3_aa: CASQGPDLAKNIQYF

d_call: -
cdr3_length: 18
v_call: TRBV7-9
j_call: TRBJ1-1
clone_size: many
cdr3_nt: TGTGCCAGCAGCTTAATAAGTAGGGGAATGAGCGGGACGGAAGAAGCTTTCTTT
cdr3_aa: CASSLISRGMSGTEEAFF

d_call: -
cdr3_length: 15
v_call: TRBV3-1/TRBV3-2
j_call: TRBJ1-4
clone_size: -
cdr3_nt: TGTGCCAGCAGCTCGAGGGGACTTTGGAATGAAAAACTGTTTTTT
cdr3_aa: CASSSRGLWNEKLFF

d_call: -
cdr3_length: 14
v_call: TRBV9
j_call: TRBJ1-5
clone_size: once
cdr3_nt: TGTGCCAGCAGCGCGTCTGCAGGGGAACAGCCCCAGCATTTT
cdr3_aa: CASSASAGEQPQHF

d_call: -
cdr3_length: 15
v_call: TRBV9
j_call: TRBJ2-1
clone_size: -
cdr3_nt: TGTGCCAGCAGCGAGAGAGTTGCAGCGGCGAATGAGCAGTTCTTC
cdr3_aa: CASSERVAAANEQFF

d_call: TRBD1
cdr3_length: 14
v_call: TRBV28
j_call: TRBJ1-1
clone_size: few
cdr3_nt: TGTGCCAGCAGGACCGTAGACAGGGACACTGAAGCTTTCTTT
cdr3_aa: CASRTVDRDTEAFF

d_call: -
cdr3_length: 14
v_call: TRBV5-1
j_call: TRBJ1-2
clone_size: -
cdr3_nt: TGCGCCAGCAGCTTGGGAGACTCTCACTATGGCTACACCTTC
cdr3_aa: CASSLGDSHYGYTF

d_call: TRBD1
cdr3_length: 18
v_call: TRBV19
j_call: TRBJ2-1
clone_size: -
cdr3_nt: TGTGCCAGTAGTACAACTCGACAGGGGGCCCATCCATACAATGAGCAGTTCTTC
cdr3_aa: CASSTTRQGAHPYNEQFF

d_call: -
cdr3_length: 16
v_call: TRBV3-1/TRBV3-2
j_call: TRBJ2-7
clone_size: -
cdr3_nt: TGTGCCAGCAGCCAAGTGGGCTCATTAAAATCCTACGAGCAGTACTTC
cdr3_aa: CASSQVGSLKSYEQYF

d_call: TRBD1
cdr3_length: 19
v_call: TRBV3-1/TRBV3-2
j_call: TRBJ2-1
clone_size: -
cdr3_nt: TGTGCCAGCAGCCCCCTTAACAGCCTACAGGGGAGCTCCTACAATGAGCAGTTCTTC
cdr3_aa: CASSPLNSLQGSSYNEQFF

d_call: TRBD1
cdr3_length: 16
v_call: TRBV7-3
j_call: TRBJ2-2
clone_size: -
cdr3_nt: TGTGCCAGCAGCTTAACGAGGGCAGGGGGCACCGGGGAGCTGTTTTTT
cdr3_aa: CASSLTRAGGTGELFF

d_call: -
cdr3_length: 14
v_call: TRBV15
j_call: TRBJ1-4
clone_size: -
cdr3_nt: TGTGCCACCAGTGCGGAACAGGTTAATGAAAAACTGTTTTTT
cdr3_aa: CATSAEQVNEKLFF

d_call: -
cdr3_length: 16
v_call: TRBV4-3
j_call: TRBJ1-2
clone_size: -
cdr3_nt: TGCGCCAGCAGCCAAGATTTTGTTGCAGGAATCTATGGCTACACCTTC
cdr3_aa: CASSQDFVAGIYGYTF

d_call: -
cdr3_length: 13
v_call: TRBV11-2
j_call: TRBJ2-5
clone_size: -
cdr3_nt: TGTGCCAGCAGCTTAAGCTCCCGGGAGACCCAGTACTTC
cdr3_aa: CASSLSSRETQYF

d_call: -
cdr3_length: 15
v_call: TRBV18
j_call: TRBJ1-2
clone_size: -
cdr3_nt: TGTGCCAGCTCACCTCAGGGCTCCGCACTCGATGGCTACACCTTC
cdr3_aa: CASSPQGSALDGYTF

d_call: -
cdr3_length: 14
v_call: TRBV5-8
j_call: TRBJ1-5
clone_size: -
cdr3_nt: TGTGCCAGCAGCCCTCGGTATAGCAATCAGCCCCAGCATTTT
cdr3_aa: CASSPRYSNQPQHF

d_call: -
cdr3_length: 15
v_call: TRBV4-3
j_call: TRBJ1-5
clone_size: -
cdr3_nt: TGCGCCAGCAGCCAACAACTCTATAGCAATCAGCCCCAGCATTTT
cdr3_aa: CASSQQLYSNQPQHF

d_call: -
cdr3_length: 20
v_call: TRBV21-1
j_call: TRBJ1-1
clone_size: -
cdr3_nt: TGTGCCAGCAGCATAGACGGAGGGGGCGCAAAGGTAAGGGATAACACTGAAGCTTTCTTT
cdr3_aa: CASSIDGGGAKVRDNTEAFF

d_call: -
cdr3_length: 16
v_call: TRBV2
j_call: TRBJ2-7
clone_size: once
cdr3_nt: TGTGCCAGCAGTTTCCTCAGGGGAATGGGCTCCTACGAGCAGTACTTC
cdr3_aa: CASSFLRGMGSYEQYF

d_call: -
cdr3_length: 14
v_call: TRBV7-8
j_call: TRBJ1-2
clone_size: few
cdr3_nt: TGTGCCAGCAGCCCAAGGGAGGGGCATTATGGCTACACCTTC
cdr3_aa: CASSPREGHYGYTF

d_call: -
cdr3_length: 12
v_call: TRBV28
j_call: TRBJ1-3
clone_size: -
cdr3_nt: TGTGCCAGCAGTCCACGGAGGGACACCATATATTTT
cdr3_aa: CASSPRRDTIYF

d_call: TRBD1
cdr3_length: 15
v_call: TRBV7-2
j_call: TRBJ1-1
clone_size: -
cdr3_nt: TGTGCCAGCAGCCGCCCCGGAGGGGGCTATACTGAAGCTTTCTTT
cdr3_aa: CASSRPGGGYTEAFF

d_call: -
cdr3_length: 15
v_call: TRBV5-1
j_call: TRBJ2-7
clone_size: -
cdr3_nt: TGCGCCAGCAGCTTGAGTCTACCACCGTCTGACGAGCAGTACTTC
cdr3_aa: CASSLSLPPSDEQYF

d_call: -
cdr3_length: 14
v_call: TRBV21-1
j_call: TRBJ1-4
clone_size: few
cdr3_nt: TGTGCCAGCAGCAACCGGGACAGGGTCAGAAAACTGTTTTTT
cdr3_aa: CASSNRDRVRKLFF

d_call: TRBD1
cdr3_length: 15
v_call: TRBV28
j_call: TRBJ1-5
clone_size: -
cdr3_nt: TGTGCCAGCAGTTTGGTGGACAGGGTCAATCAGCCCCAGCATTTT
cdr3_aa: CASSLVDRVNQPQHF

d_call: -
cdr3_length: 15
v_call: TRBV4-2
j_call: TRBJ1-1
clone_size: -
cdr3_nt: TGTGCCAGCAGCCAATGGACAGCGACGAACACTGAAGCTTTCTTT
cdr3_aa: CASSQWTATNTEAFF